This T cell receptor (beta chain) comes out of a study of T cells in Graves' hyperthyroidism and ophthalmopathy. Study-level results: Blood also contained most expanded thyroid clonotypes above 0.001.

Notes on this clonotype: The antigen is unknown. A much larger clone lies a single base off, so this may be a read error.

Thyroid ultrasound and orbital computed tomography, with clinical symptoms and serum thyroxine and TRAb, informed diagnoses. A 10 ml volume of fresh peripheral blood provided the PBMCs. V was shortened by 5 bases and J by 2 bases, with 13 bases between the two germline ends. This CDR3 contains 14 residues. The germline V gene encodes CDR1 MNHEY and CDR2 SVGEGT. Amplification of TCR beta CDR3 regions used RNA as the template. Carried out on the TCR CDR3, a first-round RT-PCR used the HTBI primer set. TCRdb processed the multiplex PCR reads anew with MiXCR; each CDR3 protein has one entry. The sample gives 500,000 to 650,000 distinct CDR3 sequences, more than 14% of which show up once; under 15% is in the top ten.

The receptor was derived from a woman in her forties or fifties with Graves' ophthalmopathy. Material: blood. The chain carries TRBV6-2 or TRBV6-3 and TRBJ2-7; D gene unclear. CDR3 protein: CASSESSLTYEQYF. CDR3 coding DNA: TGTGCCAGCAGTGAATCGAGTCTGACCTACGAGCAGTACTTC.